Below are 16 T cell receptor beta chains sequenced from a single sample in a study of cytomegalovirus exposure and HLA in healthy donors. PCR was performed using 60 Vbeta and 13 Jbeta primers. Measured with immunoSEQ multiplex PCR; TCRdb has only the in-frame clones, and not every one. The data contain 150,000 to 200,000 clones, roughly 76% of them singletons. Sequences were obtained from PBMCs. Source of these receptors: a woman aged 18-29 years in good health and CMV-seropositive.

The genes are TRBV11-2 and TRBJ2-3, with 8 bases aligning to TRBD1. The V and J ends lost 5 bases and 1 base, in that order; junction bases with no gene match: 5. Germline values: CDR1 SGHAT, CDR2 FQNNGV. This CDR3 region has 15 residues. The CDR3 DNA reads TGTGCCAGCAGCCAAAACAGGGGGGGCACAGATACGCAGTATTTT. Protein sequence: CASSQNRGGTDTQYF.

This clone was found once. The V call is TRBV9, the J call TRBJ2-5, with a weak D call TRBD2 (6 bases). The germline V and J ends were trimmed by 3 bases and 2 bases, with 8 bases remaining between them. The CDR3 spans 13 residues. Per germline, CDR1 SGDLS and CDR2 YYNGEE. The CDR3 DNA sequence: TGTGCCAGCAGCGGGGACTCGCAAGAGACCCAGTACTTC. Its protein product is CASSGDSQETQYF.

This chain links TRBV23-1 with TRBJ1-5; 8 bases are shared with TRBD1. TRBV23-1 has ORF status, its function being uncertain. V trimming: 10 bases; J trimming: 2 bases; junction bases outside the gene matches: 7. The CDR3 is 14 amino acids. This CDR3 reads CATGPTGGNQPQHF. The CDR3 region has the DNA TGCGCCACCGGCCCGACAGGGGGCAATCAGCCCCAGCATTTT.

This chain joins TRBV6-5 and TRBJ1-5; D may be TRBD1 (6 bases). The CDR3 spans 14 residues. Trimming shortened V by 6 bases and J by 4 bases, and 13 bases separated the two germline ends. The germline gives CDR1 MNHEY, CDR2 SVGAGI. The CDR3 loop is CASRGGGQNQPQHF. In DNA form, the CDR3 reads TGTGCCAGCAGGGGCGGGGGCCAAAATCAGCCCCAGCATTTT.

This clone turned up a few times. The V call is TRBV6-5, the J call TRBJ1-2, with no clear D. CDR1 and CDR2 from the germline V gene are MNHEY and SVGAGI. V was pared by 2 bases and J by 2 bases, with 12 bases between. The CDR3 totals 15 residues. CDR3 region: CASSYSGRRNYGYTF. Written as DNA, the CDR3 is TGTGCCAGCAGTTACAGCGGACGGAGGAACTATGGCTACACCTTC.

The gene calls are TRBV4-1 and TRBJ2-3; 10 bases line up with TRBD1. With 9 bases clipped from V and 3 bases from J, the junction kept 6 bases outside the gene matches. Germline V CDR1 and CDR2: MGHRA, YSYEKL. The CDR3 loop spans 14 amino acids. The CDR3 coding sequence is TGCGCCAGTTCGGACAGGGGGTTGACAGATACGCAGTATTTT. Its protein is CASSDRGLTDTQYF.

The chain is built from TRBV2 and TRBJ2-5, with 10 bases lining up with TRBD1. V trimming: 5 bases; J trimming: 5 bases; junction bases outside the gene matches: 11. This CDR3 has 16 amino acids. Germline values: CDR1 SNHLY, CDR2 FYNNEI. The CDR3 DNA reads TGTGCCAGCAGTCGACCCCCGACAGGGGGCATTGAGACCCAGTACTTC. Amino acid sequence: CASSRPPTGGIETQYF.

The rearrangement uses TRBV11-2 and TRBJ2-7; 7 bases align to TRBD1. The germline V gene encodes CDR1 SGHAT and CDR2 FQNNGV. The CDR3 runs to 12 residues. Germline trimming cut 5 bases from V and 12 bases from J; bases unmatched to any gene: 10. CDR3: CASSPDWGQRYF. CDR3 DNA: TGTGCCAGCAGCCCCGACTGGGGACAGAGGTACTTC.

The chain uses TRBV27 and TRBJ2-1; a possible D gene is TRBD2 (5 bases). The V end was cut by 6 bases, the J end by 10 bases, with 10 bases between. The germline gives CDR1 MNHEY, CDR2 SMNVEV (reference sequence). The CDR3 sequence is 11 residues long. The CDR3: CASSQLGEQFF. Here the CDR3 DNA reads TGTGCCAGCAGCCAACTAGGAGAGCAGTTCTTC.

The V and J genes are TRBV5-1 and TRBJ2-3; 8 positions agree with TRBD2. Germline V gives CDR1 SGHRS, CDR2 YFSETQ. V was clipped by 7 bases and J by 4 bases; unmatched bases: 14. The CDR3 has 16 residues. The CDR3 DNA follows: TGCGCCAGCCGGGGCGGCGGGACTAGGGTCCCAGATACGCAGTATTTT. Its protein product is CASRGGGTRVPDTQYF.

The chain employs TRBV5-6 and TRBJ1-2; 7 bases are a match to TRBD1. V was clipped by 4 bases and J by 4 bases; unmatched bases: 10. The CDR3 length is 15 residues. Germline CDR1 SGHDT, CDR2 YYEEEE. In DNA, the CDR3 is TGTGCCAGCAGCGCCTCAACAGGGGCCGCCTATGGCTACACCTTC. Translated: CASSASTGAAYGYTF.

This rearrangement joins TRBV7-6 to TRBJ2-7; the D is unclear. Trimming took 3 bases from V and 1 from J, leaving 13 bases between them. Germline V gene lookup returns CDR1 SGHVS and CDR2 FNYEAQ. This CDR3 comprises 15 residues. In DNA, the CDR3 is TGTGCCAGCAGCTTGGAGCCCGGCAGTTCCTACGAGCAGTACTTC. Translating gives CASSLEPGSSYEQYF.

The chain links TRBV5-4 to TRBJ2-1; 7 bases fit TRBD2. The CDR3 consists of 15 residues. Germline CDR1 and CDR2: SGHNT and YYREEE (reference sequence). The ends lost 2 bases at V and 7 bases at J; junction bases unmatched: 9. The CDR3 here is CASSFPGGKWNEQFF. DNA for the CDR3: TGTGCCAGCAGCTTCCCGGGGGGTAAGTGGAATGAGCAGTTCTTC.

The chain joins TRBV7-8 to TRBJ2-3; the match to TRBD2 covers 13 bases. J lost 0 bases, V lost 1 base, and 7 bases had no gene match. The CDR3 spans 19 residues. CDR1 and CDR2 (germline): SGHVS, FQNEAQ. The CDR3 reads CASSLDRTSGGPSTDTQYF. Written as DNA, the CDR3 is TGTGCCAGCAGCTTAGATAGGACTAGCGGGGGACCTAGCACAGATACGCAGTATTTT.

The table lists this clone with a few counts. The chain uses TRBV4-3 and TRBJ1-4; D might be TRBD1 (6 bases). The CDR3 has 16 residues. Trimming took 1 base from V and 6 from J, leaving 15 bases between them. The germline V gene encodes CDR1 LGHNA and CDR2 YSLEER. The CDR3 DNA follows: TGCGCCAGCAGCCAAGGGACAGCAACTCTCGATGAAAAACTGTTTTTT. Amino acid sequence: CASSQGTATLDEKLFF.

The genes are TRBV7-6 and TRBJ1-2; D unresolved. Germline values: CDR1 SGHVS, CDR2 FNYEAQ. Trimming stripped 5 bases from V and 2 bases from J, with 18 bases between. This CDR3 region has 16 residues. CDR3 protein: CASSPFLGRLNYGYTF. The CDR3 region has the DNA TGTGCCAGCAGCCCGTTCCTTGGCCGATTAAACTATGGCTACACCTTC.